The source of this T cell receptor (beta chain) is a study of T cells after yellow fever vaccination. Study overall: Libraries from low-cell-number fractions were prepared with the SMART-Seq v4 Ultra Low Input RNA kit. Findings and limits, study-wide: CD4 and CD8 compartments shared a small share of clonotypes, likely from convergent recombination. FACS-sorted repertoires might harbor abundant contaminating clonotypes from the bulk population.

V lost 5 bases, J lost 4 bases, and 9 bases lay in between. Germline V gene lookup returns CDR1 SGHRS and CDR2 YFSETQ. This CDR3 is built from 13 residues. This clonotype turned up a few times. The antigen is unknown. UMIs and a universal primer site were added when TCR cDNA was made by 5'RACE template switching. TCRdb re-analysed the 5' RACE reads in MiXCR, keeping a single row per CDR3 protein. The data show 250,000 to 400,000 distinct CDR3 sequences, roughly 4.3% seen once. This clonotype originated in a man aged 18 to 30 who received the YFV17D yellow fever vaccine. The rearrangement links TRBV5-1 to TRBJ1-4; D unclear. Source: PBMCs, taken 15 days after the yellow fever booster vaccination. The CDR3 loop reads CASSREGNEKLFF. In DNA, the CDR3 is TGCGCCAGCAGTCGGGAAGGTAATGAAAAACTGTTTTTT.